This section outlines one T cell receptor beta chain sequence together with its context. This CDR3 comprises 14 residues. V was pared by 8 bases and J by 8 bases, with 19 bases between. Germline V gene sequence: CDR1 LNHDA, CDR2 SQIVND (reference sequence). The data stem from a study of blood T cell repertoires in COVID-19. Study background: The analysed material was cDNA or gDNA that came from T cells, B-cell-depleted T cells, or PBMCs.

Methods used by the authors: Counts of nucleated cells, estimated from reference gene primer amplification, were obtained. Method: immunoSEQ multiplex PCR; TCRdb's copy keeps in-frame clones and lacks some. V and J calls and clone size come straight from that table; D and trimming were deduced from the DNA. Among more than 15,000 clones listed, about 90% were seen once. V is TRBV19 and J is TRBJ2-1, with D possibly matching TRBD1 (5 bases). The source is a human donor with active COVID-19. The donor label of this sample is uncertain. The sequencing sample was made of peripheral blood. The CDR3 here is CASRTGWPRDEQFF. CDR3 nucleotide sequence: TGTGCCAGTCGCACAGGTTGGCCTCGCGATGAGCAGTTCTTC. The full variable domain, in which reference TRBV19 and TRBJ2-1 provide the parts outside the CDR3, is DGGITQSPKYLFRKEGQNVTLSCEQNLNHDAMYWYRQDPGQGLRLIYYSQIVNDFQKGDIAEGYSVSREKKESFPLTVTSAQKNPTAFYLCASRTGWPRDEQFFGPGTRLTVL.